The TCR beta chain under discussion was sequenced for a study of beta chain features in type 1 diabetes. On the study more broadly: Cell yields, gender and age were similar in healthy donors and patients.

Points on this clone: The antigen remains undetermined.

Expressed TCRB transcripts got sequenced, as all isolated RNA was reverse transcribed. Generated by immunoSEQ multiplex PCR, the TCRdb table keeps only in-frame clones and is missing some. In the table there are fewer than 350,000 clones, less than 20% of which are singletons. Study outcomes and limitations: The study found that naive, central memory and Treg TCRB repertoires appeared more similar in patients than in healthy donors.

The CDR3 length is 12 residues. Germline V gene data show CDR1 as SNHLY and CDR2 as FYNNEI. Trimming cost V 7 bases and J 6 bases, with 12 bases left between them. Sequenced material: naive CD4+ T cells from blood. The gene calls are TRBV2 and TRBJ1-2, with D perhaps matching TRBD1 (6 bases). This receptor was identified in a woman younger than 30 in good health. The CDR3 reads CASTPTGDGYTF. DNA of the CDR3: TGTGCCAGCACCCCGACAGGAGATGGCTACACCTTC.